These T cell receptor beta chains were read from a single sample in a study of T cell repertoires in cytomegalovirus infection. TCRdb re-analysed the reads in MiXCR, keeping a single row per CDR3 protein. Here the sample spans some 400,000 distinct CDR3 sequences, less than 20% being singletons. The sequenced material came from PBMCs. The receptors shown here come from a human donor in good health (CMV status not recorded). Some clones in this sample may be carry-over from other donors' samples. The CDR3 runs from the conserved cysteine through the conserved F or W. The order of the fields is D gene, clone size, V gene, J gene, CDR3 protein, CDR3 DNA. The D gene is left open where the match is weak. The size entry is marked missing in some rows and otherwise reads once, few, many or a size class.

D gene: NA
clone size: many
V gene: TRBV7-8
J gene: TRBJ2-5
CDR3 protein: CASSPGDRKTQYF
CDR3 DNA: TGTGCCAGCAGCCCAGGGGATAGGAAGACCCAGTACTTC

D gene: TRBD1
clone size: NA
V gene: TRBV30
J gene: TRBJ2-3
CDR3 protein: CAWDRERGDTQYF
CDR3 DNA: TGTGCCTGGGACAGGGAAAGGGGGGATACGCAGTATTTT

D gene: TRBD1
clone size: few
V gene: TRBV12-3/TRBV12-4
J gene: TRBJ2-1
CDR3 protein: CASSFRPGTGNSEQFF
CDR3 DNA: TGTGCCAGCAGTTTCCGGCCGGGGACAGGTAATAGCGAGCAGTTCTTC

D gene: NA
clone size: many
V gene: TRBV7-6
J gene: TRBJ2-6
CDR3 protein: CASSLARNSGANVLTF
CDR3 DNA: TGTGCCAGCAGCTTAGCCCGCAACTCTGGGGCCAACGTCCTGACTTTC

D gene: NA
clone size: many
V gene: TRBV7-2
J gene: TRBJ2-2
CDR3 protein: CASSPHSWAGELFF
CDR3 DNA: TGTGCCAGCAGCCCCCACAGCTGGGCCGGGGAGCTGTTTTTT

D gene: TRBD1
clone size: many
V gene: TRBV10-3
J gene: TRBJ2-1
CDR3 protein: CAINRDRVVNEQFF
CDR3 DNA: TGTGCCATCAATCGGGACAGGGTCGTCAATGAGCAGTTCTTC

D gene: NA
clone size: NA
V gene: TRBV20-1
J gene: TRBJ2-7
CDR3 protein: CSARVILDEQYF
CDR3 DNA: TGCAGTGCTAGAGTTATCTTGGACGAGCAGTACTTC

D gene: NA
clone size: many
V gene: TRBV7-6
J gene: TRBJ1-2
CDR3 protein: CASSLGKGSNYGYTF
CDR3 DNA: TGTGCCAGCAGCTTAGGAAAGGGCAGCAACTATGGCTACACCTTC

D gene: NA
clone size: NA
V gene: TRBV29-1
J gene: TRBJ2-7
CDR3 protein: CSVETRSSSYEQYF
CDR3 DNA: TGCAGCGTTGAGACACGCTCGAGCTCCTACGAGCAGTACTTC

D gene: NA
clone size: NA
V gene: TRBV28
J gene: TRBJ2-7
CDR3 protein: CASRTGGGIGSYEQYF
CDR3 DNA: TGTGCCAGCAGAACAGGGGGGGGGATCGGCTCCTACGAGCAGTACTTC

D gene: NA
clone size: NA
V gene: TRBV5-1
J gene: TRBJ2-1
CDR3 protein: CASSYMGGPYNEQFF
CDR3 DNA: TGCGCCAGCAGCTATATGGGGGGGCCTTACAATGAGCAGTTCTTC

D gene: NA
clone size: many
V gene: TRBV7-2
J gene: TRBJ1-5
CDR3 protein: CASSLGHYQPQHF
CDR3 DNA: TGTGCCAGCAGCTTAGGCCACTATCAGCCCCAGCATTTT

D gene: NA
clone size: NA
V gene: TRBV2
J gene: TRBJ1-5
CDR3 protein: CASSGRERAQPQHF
CDR3 DNA: TGTGCCAGCAGTGGCAGGGAAAGAGCTCAGCCCCAGCATTTT

D gene: TRBD1
clone size: many
V gene: TRBV7-6
J gene: TRBJ2-7
CDR3 protein: CASSLASAGGNEQYF
CDR3 DNA: TGTGCCAGCAGCTTAGCGTCGGCAGGGGGCAACGAGCAGTACTTC

D gene: TRBD1
clone size: many
V gene: TRBV12-3/TRBV12-4
J gene: TRBJ2-7
CDR3 protein: CASSGTGTGSHEQYF
CDR3 DNA: TGTGCCAGCAGTGGAACCGGGACAGGATCGCACGAGCAGTACTTC

D gene: NA
clone size: once
V gene: TRBV12-5
J gene: TRBJ2-1
CDR3 protein: CASGLVGSEEFF
CDR3 DNA: TGTGCTAGTGGTTTGGTAGGGTCGGAGGAGTTCTTC

D gene: NA
clone size: NA
V gene: TRBV28
J gene: TRBJ1-5
CDR3 protein: CASRLQGPLTNQPQHF
CDR3 DNA: TGTGCCAGCAGACTGCAGGGACCCCTAACAAATCAGCCCCAGCATTTT

D gene: NA
clone size: NA
V gene: TRBV2
J gene: TRBJ1-1
CDR3 protein: CASSSRLQAEAFF
CDR3 DNA: TGTGCCAGCAGCTCGAGGTTGCAGGCCGAAGCTTTCTTT

D gene: NA
clone size: many
V gene: TRBV23-1
J gene: TRBJ2-2
CDR3 protein: CASSQRAYHSELGNTGELFF
CDR3 DNA: TGCGCCAGCAGTCAAAGGGCCTATCACTCTGAATTAGGGAACACCGGGGAGCTGTTTTTT

D gene: NA
clone size: many
V gene: TRBV7-9
J gene: TRBJ1-1
CDR3 protein: CASSGYSSPNTEAFF
CDR3 DNA: TGTGCCAGCAGCGGCTACAGTTCCCCGAACACTGAAGCTTTCTTT

D gene: NA
clone size: few
V gene: TRBV6-6
J gene: TRBJ1-6
CDR3 protein: CASSYSNGRPLHF
CDR3 DNA: TGTGCCAGCAGTTACTCGAACGGAAGGCCCCTCCACTTT

D gene: NA
clone size: many
V gene: TRBV15
J gene: TRBJ2-1
CDR3 protein: CATSRGRYNEQFF
CDR3 DNA: TGTGCCACCAGCAGAGGACGGTACAATGAGCAGTTCTTC

D gene: TRBD1
clone size: few
V gene: TRBV7-6
J gene: TRBJ2-7
CDR3 protein: CASQSTGTGWYEQYF
CDR3 DNA: TGTGCCAGTCAAAGTACGGGGACAGGGTGGTACGAGCAGTACTTC

D gene: NA
clone size: NA
V gene: TRBV27
J gene: TRBJ2-5
CDR3 protein: CARSLSRETQYF
CDR3 DNA: TGTGCCAGGAGTTTATCCCGAGAGACCCAGTACTTC

D gene: NA
clone size: many
V gene: TRBV7-9
J gene: TRBJ1-1
CDR3 protein: CASSLGDENTEAFF
CDR3 DNA: TGTGCCAGCAGCTTGGGGGACGAGAACACTGAAGCTTTCTTT

D gene: NA
clone size: many
V gene: TRBV11-2
J gene: TRBJ2-2
CDR3 protein: CASSPRFLGELFF
CDR3 DNA: TGTGCCAGCAGCCCCCGTTTTTTAGGGGAGCTGTTTTTT

D gene: NA
clone size: many
V gene: TRBV7-2
J gene: TRBJ1-1
CDR3 protein: CASSEGGFENTEAFF
CDR3 DNA: TGTGCCAGCAGTGAGGGGGGGTTTGAGAACACTGAAGCTTTCTTT

D gene: NA
clone size: few
V gene: TRBV7-2
J gene: TRBJ2-7
CDR3 protein: CASSLKDQGVSRTYEQYF
CDR3 DNA: TGTGCCAGCAGCTTAAAGGACCAAGGGGTTAGCCGCACCTACGAGCAGTACTTC

D gene: NA
clone size: NA
V gene: TRBV7-2
J gene: TRBJ1-1
CDR3 protein: CASSPRLLEGEAFF
CDR3 DNA: TGTGCCAGCAGCCCTAGGCTCCTAGAGGGTGAAGCTTTCTTT

D gene: NA
clone size: many
V gene: TRBV7-9
J gene: TRBJ2-1
CDR3 protein: CASTPVGGLDEQFF
CDR3 DNA: TGTGCCAGCACCCCCGTGGGGGGGCTGGATGAGCAGTTCTTC

D gene: NA
clone size: NA
V gene: TRBV3-1
J gene: TRBJ1-2
CDR3 protein: CASSLTGTELHGYTF
CDR3 DNA: TGTGCCAGCAGCCTAACCGGGACGGAGCTTCATGGCTACACCTTC

D gene: NA
clone size: many
V gene: TRBV7-9
J gene: TRBJ2-7
CDR3 protein: CASSPNGGEQYF
CDR3 DNA: TGTGCCAGCAGTCCCAACGGGGGCGAGCAGTACTTC

D gene: NA
clone size: many
V gene: TRBV29-1
J gene: TRBJ1-2
CDR3 protein: CSAREGSGYTF
CDR3 DNA: TGCAGCGCACGAGAGGGGAGTGGCTACACCTTC

D gene: NA
clone size: many
V gene: TRBV19
J gene: TRBJ1-5
CDR3 protein: CASSMEGHSNQPQHF
CDR3 DNA: TGTGCCAGTAGTATGGAGGGGCACAGCAATCAGCCCCAGCATTTT

D gene: NA
clone size: many
V gene: TRBV7-2
J gene: TRBJ2-1
CDR3 protein: CASSPSAANNEQFF
CDR3 DNA: TGTGCCAGCAGCCCATCCGCGGCTAACAATGAGCAGTTCTTC

D gene: TRBD2
clone size: NA
V gene: TRBV12-3/TRBV12-4
J gene: TRBJ2-7
CDR3 protein: CASSTKVAGEGNEQYF
CDR3 DNA: TGTGCCAGCAGCACTAAGGTAGCGGGGGAGGGTAACGAGCAGTACTTC

D gene: NA
clone size: few
V gene: TRBV12-3/TRBV12-4
J gene: TRBJ2-3
CDR3 protein: CASSLNIRTSTDTQYF
CDR3 DNA: TGTGCCAGCAGTTTAAATATACGGACTAGCACAGATACGCAGTATTTT

D gene: NA
clone size: NA
V gene: TRBV7-2
J gene: TRBJ2-4
CDR3 protein: CASSLARAIKNIQYF
CDR3 DNA: TGTGCCAGCAGCTTAGCCCGAGCCATTAAAAACATTCAGTACTTC

D gene: NA
clone size: many
V gene: TRBV7-2
J gene: TRBJ1-1
CDR3 protein: CASSPRWGQPNTEAFF
CDR3 DNA: TGTGCCAGCAGCCCTAGATGGGGGCAGCCGAACACTGAAGCTTTCTTT

D gene: TRBD1
clone size: few
V gene: TRBV3-1
J gene: TRBJ1-2
CDR3 protein: CASSQGRGTDSGYTF
CDR3 DNA: TGTGCCAGCAGCCAAGGACGCGGGACAGATAGTGGCTACACCTTC

D gene: TRBD2
clone size: NA
V gene: TRBV12-3/TRBV12-4
J gene: TRBJ2-1
CDR3 protein: CASSSRTSGGANEQFF
CDR3 DNA: TGTGCCAGCAGTTCCCGGACTAGCGGGGGGGCAAATGAGCAGTTCTTC

D gene: NA
clone size: many
V gene: TRBV7-9
J gene: TRBJ2-1
CDR3 protein: CASSLASYADEQFF
CDR3 DNA: TGTGCCAGCAGCTTAGCGTCCTACGCGGATGAGCAGTTCTTC

D gene: NA
clone size: NA
V gene: TRBV7-9
J gene: TRBJ2-2
CDR3 protein: CASSFVAGYTGELFF
CDR3 DNA: TGTGCCAGCAGCTTCGTTGCAGGGTACACCGGGGAGCTGTTTTTT

D gene: TRBD1
clone size: few
V gene: TRBV20-1
J gene: TRBJ1-1
CDR3 protein: CSAGHWGQGYPMNTEAFF
CDR3 DNA: TGCAGTGCTGGACACTGGGGACAGGGCTACCCTATGAACACTGAAGCTTTCTTT

D gene: NA
clone size: NA
V gene: TRBV4-3
J gene: TRBJ2-3
CDR3 protein: CASSQDTGEGTDTQYF
CDR3 DNA: TGCGCCAGCAGCCAAGATACGGGGGAGGGCACAGATACGCAGTATTTT

D gene: NA
clone size: few
V gene: TRBV6-6
J gene: TRBJ1-2
CDR3 protein: CASNDGHSYNYGYTF
CDR3 DNA: TGTGCCAGCAACGACGGACACTCATATAACTATGGCTACACCTTC

D gene: NA
clone size: NA
V gene: TRBV2
J gene: TRBJ1-6
CDR3 protein: CASSREEEYSPLHF
CDR3 DNA: TGTGCCAGTTCTCGGGAAGAGGAATACTCACCCCTCCACTTT

D gene: TRBD2
clone size: many
V gene: TRBV6-1
J gene: TRBJ2-1
CDR3 protein: CASSEVWGGDLRSYNEQFF
CDR3 DNA: TGTGCCAGCAGTGAGGTTTGGGGGGGGGACCTCCGATCCTACAATGAGCAGTTCTTC